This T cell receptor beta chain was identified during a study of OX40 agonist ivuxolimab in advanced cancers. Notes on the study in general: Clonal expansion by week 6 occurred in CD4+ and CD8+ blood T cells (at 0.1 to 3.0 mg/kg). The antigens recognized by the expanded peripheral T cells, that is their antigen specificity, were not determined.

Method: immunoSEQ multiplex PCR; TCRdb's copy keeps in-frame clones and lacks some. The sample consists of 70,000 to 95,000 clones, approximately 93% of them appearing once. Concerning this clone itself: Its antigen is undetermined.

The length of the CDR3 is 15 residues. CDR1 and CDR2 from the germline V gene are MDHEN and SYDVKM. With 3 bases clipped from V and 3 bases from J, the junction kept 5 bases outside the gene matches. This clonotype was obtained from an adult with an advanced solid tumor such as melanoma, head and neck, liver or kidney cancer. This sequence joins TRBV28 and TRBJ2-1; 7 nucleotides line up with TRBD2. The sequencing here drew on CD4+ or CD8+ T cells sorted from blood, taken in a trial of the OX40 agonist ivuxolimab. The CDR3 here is CASSLSGANYNEQFF. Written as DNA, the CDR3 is TGTGCCAGCAGTTTGAGCGGGGCAAACTACAATGAGCAGTTCTTC.